This TCR beta chain originates from a study of T cell repertoires in cytomegalovirus infection. One entry per CDR3 protein, called by TCRdb with MiXCR from the reads. The table shows about 890,000 distinct CDR3 sequences, with approximately 32% occurring only once. Trimming cost V 5 bases and J 9 bases; bases outside gene matches: 4. In germline, CDR1 is WSHSY, CDR2 SAAADI. This CDR3 region has 12 residues. A note on this clonotype: The antigen is unknown.

This rearrangement joins TRBV10-2 to TRBJ2-1; the match to TRBD2 covers 7 bases. The source material was cultured CD8+ T cells from PBMCs, sampled from culture after CMV antigen stimulation. The source is a human donor in good health (CMV status not recorded). Some clones in this sample may be carry-over from other donors' samples. As DNA, the CDR3 is TGCGCCAGCAGTAGCGGGGCCGGTGAGCAGTTCTTC. Protein product: CASSSGAGEQFF.